The 4 T cell receptor beta chains reported below all come from one sample, sequenced in a study of T cells in Graves' hyperthyroidism and ophthalmopathy. Amplification targeted TCR beta CDR3 regions from RNA transcripts. A set of HTBI primers served as the primers for a first-round RT-PCR of the TCR CDR3. MiXCR, applied by TCRdb to the multiplex PCR reads, yields one record per CDR3 protein. The data contain around 610,000 distinct CDR3 sequences, roughly 14% of them singletons. The sample consisted of blood. Receptor source: a woman aged 40 to 50 with Graves' ophthalmopathy.

This clonotype has ten or more counts. The genes are TRBV12-3 or TRBV12-4 and TRBJ2-7, with D possibly TRBD2 on 6 matching bases. The V end was cut by 7 bases, the J end by 0 bases, with 13 bases between. The CDR3 consists of 14 residues. The DNA of the CDR3 is TGTGCCAGCACTCTTAGCGGTAGCTCCTACGAGCAGTACTTC. Its protein product is CASTLSGSSYEQYF.

J is TRBJ1-1 and V is TRBV12-3 or TRBV12-4; no reliable D call. The CDR3 totals 13 residues. V was trimmed by 1 base and J by 12 bases, leaving 15 bases between them. The CDR3 DNA sequence: TGTGCCAGCAGTTTAGTTTTCGGGGTGGAGACTTTCTTT. Encoded protein: CASSLVFGVETFF.

This clonotype has ten or more counts. This rearrangement joins TRBV15 to TRBJ2-5; D gene unclear. Trimming cost V 0 bases and J 2 bases, with 7 bases left between them. The CDR3 consists of 14 residues. Germline V lookup: CDR1 LNHNV, CDR2 YYDKDF (reference sequence). In DNA form, the CDR3 reads TGTGCCACCAGCAGAGAGGGCACTCAAGAGACCCAGTACTTC. Translated: CATSREGTQETQYF.

The chain is built from TRBV30 and TRBJ2-7, with D perhaps TRBD1 (6 bases). Trimming took 2 bases from V and 7 from J, leaving 15 bases between them. Per germline, CDR1 GTSNPN and CDR2 SVGIG (reference sequence). This CDR3 has 13 amino acids. The CDR3 loop reads CAWSRQAVREQYF. Here the CDR3 DNA reads TGTGCCTGGAGTAGACAGGCCGTCAGAGAGCAGTACTTC.